The present T cell receptor beta chain was sequenced within a study of shared clonotypes between healthy human individuals. Deep-level assay runs were performed. Assay used: immunoSEQ multiplex PCR; TCRdb lists only in-frame clones, some missing. Of a few hundred thousand clones listed, about 80% were seen once; the top ten hold roughly 12%. Germline CDR1 reads SGHVS; CDR2 reads FQNEAQ. CDR3 length: 14 residues. V was trimmed by 1 base and J by 5 bases, leaving 12 bases between them. The sequence was collected from a woman aged 40 to 50 in good health. Some clones in this sample may be carry-over from other donors' samples. The sample consisted of PBMCs. V and J are TRBV7-8 and TRBJ2-7, with D perhaps matching TRBD2 (5 bases). CDR3 residues: CASSLGSGFDEQYF. The DNA for the CDR3 is TGTGCCAGCAGCTTAGGCTCGGGGTTCGACGAGCAGTACTTC.